A selection of T cell receptor beta chains follows, all from one sample in a study of cytomegalovirus exposure and HLA in healthy donors. Only in-frame clones appear in the TCRdb table, and some are missing; sequencing was by immunoSEQ multiplex PCR. The top ten clones hold approximately 1.8% of a sample with some 200,000 clones, roughly 73% of them seen once. Sample: PBMCs. These TCRs come from a woman aged 25 to 39 in good health and CMV-seronegative. Both conserved end residues are part of each CDR3. A D gene is named only where the DNA matches it firmly. Not every row has a clone size; where given, it reads once, few, many or a size class.

v_gene: TRBV29-1; d_gene: TRBD2; j_gene: TRBJ2-7; abundance: -; CDR3nt: TGCAGCGTTGAAGCCGCAGGACTAGCGGGAGGGTATTCCTACGAGCAGTACTTC; CDR3aa: CSVEAAGLAGGYSYEQYF
v_gene: TRBV9; d_gene: -; j_gene: TRBJ2-3; abundance: -; CDR3nt: TGTGCCAGCAGCGGCAGGGTTAGGGGCACAGATACGCAGTATTTT; CDR3aa: CASSGRVRGTDTQYF
v_gene: TRBV9; d_gene: -; j_gene: TRBJ2-1; abundance: -; CDR3nt: TGTGCCAGCAGCGTAGGACTGCAAGGGGGGCAGTTCTTC; CDR3aa: CASSVGLQGGQFF
v_gene: TRBV5-3; d_gene: TRBD1; j_gene: TRBJ2-7; abundance: -; CDR3nt: TGTGCCAGAAGCTTGGCCGGGACAGGGGTGTCAAAAGTGGCCTCCTACGAGCAGTACTTC; CDR3aa: CARSLAGTGVSKVASYEQYF
v_gene: TRBV11-2; d_gene: -; j_gene: TRBJ2-7; abundance: -; CDR3nt: TGTGCCAGCAGCTTATTCCATGACACCAAATCGCGTTACGAGCAGTACTTC; CDR3aa: CASSLFHDTKSRYEQYF
v_gene: TRBV2; d_gene: TRBD1; j_gene: TRBJ1-2; abundance: -; CDR3nt: TGTGCCAGCAGTCTCCGGGACAGCTATGGCTACACCTTC; CDR3aa: CASSLRDSYGYTF
v_gene: TRBV2; d_gene: TRBD1; j_gene: TRBJ1-3; abundance: -; CDR3nt: TGTGCCAGCAGATTATTTCTTGGGACAGGGATCGAGACTGGAAACACCATATATTTT; CDR3aa: CASRLFLGTGIETGNTIYF
v_gene: TRBV4-1; d_gene: -; j_gene: TRBJ1-2; abundance: -; CDR3nt: TGCGCCAGCAGCCAAACTACGGGGGGCGGTGGCTACACCTTC; CDR3aa: CASSQTTGGGGYTF
v_gene: TRBV14; d_gene: -; j_gene: TRBJ1-2; abundance: few; CDR3nt: TGTGCCAGCAGCCAAGATGGCAGGGTCTATGGCTACACCTTC; CDR3aa: CASSQDGRVYGYTF
v_gene: TRBV13; d_gene: TRBD1; j_gene: TRBJ2-3; abundance: once; CDR3nt: TGTGCCAGCAGCTCCCTAGATGGGACAGGCCCTACAGATACGCAGTATTTT; CDR3aa: CASSSLDGTGPTDTQYF
v_gene: TRBV7-9; d_gene: -; j_gene: TRBJ1-1; abundance: -; CDR3nt: TGTTCCAGCAGCCAAACCCAGGGAACTGAAGCTTTCTTT; CDR3aa: CSSSQTQGTEAFF
v_gene: TRBV6-1; d_gene: -; j_gene: TRBJ2-3; abundance: -; CDR3nt: TGTGCCAGCACTCAAACGGGAGCAGATACGCAGTATTTT; CDR3aa: CASTQTGADTQYF
v_gene: TRBV18; d_gene: TRBD2; j_gene: TRBJ2-3; abundance: -; CDR3nt: TGTGCCAGCTCACAGAGGTTTGACGGGGGGACCACAGATACGCAGTATTTT; CDR3aa: CASSQRFDGGTTDTQYF
v_gene: TRBV11-2; d_gene: TRBD1; j_gene: TRBJ1-6; abundance: -; CDR3nt: TGTGCCAGCAGCTTAGTGCTGACAGGGAACCCTTATAATTCACCCCTCCACTTT; CDR3aa: CASSLVLTGNPYNSPLHF
v_gene: TRBV28; d_gene: TRBD2; j_gene: TRBJ2-7; abundance: -; CDR3nt: TGTGCCAGCAGTCCTAGCGGGGGATATTTTTACGAGCAGTACTTC; CDR3aa: CASSPSGGYFYEQYF
v_gene: TRBV4-2; d_gene: -; j_gene: TRBJ2-6; abundance: -; CDR3nt: TGTGCCAGCAGCCCAGCGGGTTTCTCTGGGGCCAACGTCCTGACTTTC; CDR3aa: CASSPAGFSGANVLTF
v_gene: TRBV6-5; d_gene: TRBD1; j_gene: TRBJ1-2; abundance: -; CDR3nt: TGTGCCAGCAGTTACCGGGACAGGGTAGGGGCAGGCTACACCTTC; CDR3aa: CASSYRDRVGAGYTF
v_gene: TRBV14; d_gene: -; j_gene: TRBJ2-2; abundance: -; CDR3nt: TGTGTCTCTCGGGGGGCCTCGAACACCGGGGAGCTGTTTTTT; CDR3aa: CVSRGASNTGELFF
v_gene: TRBV2; d_gene: -; j_gene: TRBJ1-3; abundance: -; CDR3nt: TGTGCCAGCAGTGGACAGATCTCTGGAAACACCATATATTTT; CDR3aa: CASSGQISGNTIYF
v_gene: TRBV7-7; d_gene: TRBD1; j_gene: TRBJ2-1; abundance: -; CDR3nt: TGTGCTAGCAGTTCGTTCGAGGGGGCCCGGGGTGAGCAGTTCTTC; CDR3aa: CASSSFEGARGEQFF
v_gene: TRBV15; d_gene: TRBD1; j_gene: TRBJ1-2; abundance: -; CDR3nt: TGTGCCACCAGCAGTCCCGGGACAGGGGGCGTAAACTATGGCTACACCTTC; CDR3aa: CATSSPGTGGVNYGYTF
v_gene: TRBV2; d_gene: -; j_gene: TRBJ1-4; abundance: -; CDR3nt: TGTGCCAGCACTGGGGGAGGGAGAGTTAGTGAAAAACTGTTTTTT; CDR3aa: CASTGGGRVSEKLFF
v_gene: TRBV4-2; d_gene: TRBD2; j_gene: TRBJ2-7; abundance: -; CDR3nt: TGTGCCAGCAGCCAAACAACCGGGACTAGCGGGATATACGAGCAGTACTTC; CDR3aa: CASSQTTGTSGIYEQYF
v_gene: TRBV7-2; d_gene: -; j_gene: TRBJ2-3; abundance: -; CDR3nt: TGTGCCAGCAGCCCACTGTGGGGGGGCCTCCCACCTAGCACAGATACGCAGTATTTT; CDR3aa: CASSPLWGGLPPSTDTQYF
v_gene: TRBV6-6; d_gene: TRBD1; j_gene: TRBJ1-3; abundance: few; CDR3nt: TGTGCCACAGAGGGGGCGGCTGGAAACACCATATATTTT; CDR3aa: CATEGAAGNTIYF
v_gene: TRBV9; d_gene: -; j_gene: TRBJ2-2; abundance: -; CDR3nt: TGTGCCAGCAGCGTAGGGACGAGCGGCGTGCACACCGGGGAGCTGTTTTTT; CDR3aa: CASSVGTSGVHTGELFF
v_gene: TRBV4-1; d_gene: -; j_gene: TRBJ2-1; abundance: -; CDR3nt: TGCGCCAGCAGCCAAGCTATCCATGAGCAGTTCTTC; CDR3aa: CASSQAIHEQFF
v_gene: TRBV6-1; d_gene: -; j_gene: TRBJ2-7; abundance: -; CDR3nt: TGTGCCAGCGACTTCAGTCCGGCCTACGAGCAGTACTTC; CDR3aa: CASDFSPAYEQYF
v_gene: TRBV19; d_gene: -; j_gene: TRBJ2-1; abundance: -; CDR3nt: TGTGCCAGTAGTATAGGGAACGGGGAGCAGTTCTTC; CDR3aa: CASSIGNGEQFF
v_gene: TRBV6-6; d_gene: TRBD2; j_gene: TRBJ2-7; abundance: -; CDR3nt: TGTGCCAGCAGTTATGGCGGGAGTGGCTCCTACGAGCAGTACTTC; CDR3aa: CASSYGGSGSYEQYF
v_gene: TRBV13; d_gene: -; j_gene: TRBJ2-3; abundance: few; CDR3nt: TGTGCCACCGGAGGCGGCACAGATACGCAGTATTTT; CDR3aa: CATGGGTDTQYF
v_gene: TRBV7-6; d_gene: -; j_gene: TRBJ2-2; abundance: few; CDR3nt: TGTGCCAGCAGCTTCTCCGGGTCATCCGGGGAGCTGTTTTTT; CDR3aa: CASSFSGSSGELFF
v_gene: TRBV5-1; d_gene: TRBD2; j_gene: TRBJ2-7; abundance: -; CDR3nt: TGCGCCAGCAGCCCCCTGGCTAGCGGGGACGTCTACGAGCAGTACTTC; CDR3aa: CASSPLASGDVYEQYF
v_gene: TRBV6-1; d_gene: -; j_gene: TRBJ1-4; abundance: -; CDR3nt: TGTGCCAGCAGCCAGACAGGTGGCGGAGGTGAAAAACTGTTTTTT; CDR3aa: CASSQTGGGGEKLFF
v_gene: TRBV6-1; d_gene: TRBD1; j_gene: TRBJ1-6; abundance: -; CDR3nt: TGTGCCAGCAGTGAAGTGGGACAGCCTAATTCACCCCTCCACTTT; CDR3aa: CASSEVGQPNSPLHF
v_gene: TRBV9; d_gene: -; j_gene: TRBJ2-3; abundance: -; CDR3nt: TGTGCCACCGCGAGAGGGTCGGACACAGATACGCAGTATTTT; CDR3aa: CATARGSDTDTQYF
v_gene: TRBV10-1; d_gene: TRBD1; j_gene: TRBJ2-5; abundance: -; CDR3nt: TGCGCCAGCAGTGAGGGACAGGGCAGGGAGACCCAGTACTTC; CDR3aa: CASSEGQGRETQYF
v_gene: TRBV19; d_gene: -; j_gene: TRBJ1-1; abundance: -; CDR3nt: TGTGCCAGTAGACGTACCCGGGGTGACACTGAAGCTTTCTTT; CDR3aa: CASRRTRGDTEAFF
v_gene: TRBV6-1; d_gene: -; j_gene: TRBJ1-5; abundance: -; CDR3nt: TGTGCCAGCAGTGAAAGTTCGGGGGTAGGTCAGCCCCAGCATTTT; CDR3aa: CASSESSGVGQPQHF
v_gene: TRBV5-1; d_gene: -; j_gene: TRBJ1-2; abundance: -; CDR3nt: TGCGCCAGCAGCTTGTCCCCCCTAAAGAGCTATGGCTACACCTTC; CDR3aa: CASSLSPLKSYGYTF
v_gene: TRBV4-3; d_gene: -; j_gene: TRBJ1-2; abundance: -; CDR3nt: TGCGCCAGCAGCCAGGATACAGTGAACTATGGCTACACCTTC; CDR3aa: CASSQDTVNYGYTF
v_gene: TRBV5-1; d_gene: -; j_gene: TRBJ2-7; abundance: -; CDR3nt: TGCGCCAGCAGCTTGGCAGCGGACCTCTACGAGCAGTACTTC; CDR3aa: CASSLAADLYEQYF
v_gene: TRBV23-1; d_gene: -; j_gene: TRBJ1-5; abundance: few; CDR3nt: TGCGCCAGCAACTCAATTGATCAGCCCCAGCATTTT; CDR3aa: CASNSIDQPQHF
v_gene: TRBV11-1; d_gene: -; j_gene: TRBJ2-1; abundance: once; CDR3nt: TGTGCCAGCAGCCCCACCGCGGCTTACAATGAGCAGTTCTTC; CDR3aa: CASSPTAAYNEQFF
v_gene: TRBV5-4; d_gene: -; j_gene: TRBJ2-7; abundance: -; CDR3nt: TGTGCCAGCAGCACCGGACAGCTGTCCTACGAGCAGTACTTC; CDR3aa: CASSTGQLSYEQYF
v_gene: TRBV29-1; d_gene: TRBD2; j_gene: TRBJ2-3; abundance: -; CDR3nt: TGCAGCGTTGGCCCCTATGGGGAGGGCTCAGATACGCAGTATTTT; CDR3aa: CSVGPYGEGSDTQYF
v_gene: TRBV7-3; d_gene: -; j_gene: TRBJ1-1; abundance: -; CDR3nt: TGTGCCAGCAGCCGGAACAGGGTCGAAGCTTTCTTT; CDR3aa: CASSRNRVEAFF
v_gene: TRBV11-3; d_gene: -; j_gene: TRBJ1-2; abundance: -; CDR3nt: TGTGCCAGCAGCGCGGGGGGATATGGCTACACCTTC; CDR3aa: CASSAGGYGYTF